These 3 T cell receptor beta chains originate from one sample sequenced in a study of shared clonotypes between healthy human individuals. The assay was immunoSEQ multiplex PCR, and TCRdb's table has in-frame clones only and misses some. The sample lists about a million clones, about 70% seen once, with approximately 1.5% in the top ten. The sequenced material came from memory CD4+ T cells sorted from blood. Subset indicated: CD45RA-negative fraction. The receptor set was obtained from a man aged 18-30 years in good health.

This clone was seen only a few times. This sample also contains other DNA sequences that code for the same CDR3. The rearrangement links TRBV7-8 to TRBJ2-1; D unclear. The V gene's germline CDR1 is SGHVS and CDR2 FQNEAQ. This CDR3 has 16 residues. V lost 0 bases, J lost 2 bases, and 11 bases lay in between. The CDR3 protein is CASSLAGGSTYNEQFF. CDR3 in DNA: TGTGCCAGCAGCTTAGCGGGTGGGTCCACCTACAATGAGCAGTTCTTC.

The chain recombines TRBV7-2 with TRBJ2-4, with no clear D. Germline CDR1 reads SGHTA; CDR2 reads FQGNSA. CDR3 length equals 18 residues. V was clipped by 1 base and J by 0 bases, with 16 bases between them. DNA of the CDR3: TGTGCCAGCAGCTTAGAAGGCTTAGGTGGCGTAGCCAAAAACATTCAGTACTTC. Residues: CASSLEGLGGVAKNIQYF.

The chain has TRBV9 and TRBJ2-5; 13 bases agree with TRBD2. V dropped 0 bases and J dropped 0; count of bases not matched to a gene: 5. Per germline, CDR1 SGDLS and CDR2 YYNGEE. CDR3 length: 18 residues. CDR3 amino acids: CASSVGLAGGLHQETQYF. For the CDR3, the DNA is TGTGCCAGCAGCGTAGGACTAGCGGGGGGACTTCACCAAGAGACCCAGTACTTC.